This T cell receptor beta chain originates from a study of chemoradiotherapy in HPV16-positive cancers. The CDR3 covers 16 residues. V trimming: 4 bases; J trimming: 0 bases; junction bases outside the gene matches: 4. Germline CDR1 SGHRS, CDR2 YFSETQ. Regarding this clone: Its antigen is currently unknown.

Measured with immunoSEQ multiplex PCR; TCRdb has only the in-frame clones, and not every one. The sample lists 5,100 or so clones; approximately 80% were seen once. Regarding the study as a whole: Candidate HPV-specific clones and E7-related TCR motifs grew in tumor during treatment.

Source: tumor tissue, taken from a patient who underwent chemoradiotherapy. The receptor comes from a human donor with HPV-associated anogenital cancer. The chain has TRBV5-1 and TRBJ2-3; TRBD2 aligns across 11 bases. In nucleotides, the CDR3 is TGCGCCAGCAGCGCCCGACTAGCGGGGAGCACAGATACGCAGTATTTT. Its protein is CASSARLAGSTDTQYF.